This T cell receptor beta chain was sequenced for a study of immune evolution from preneoplasia to lung adenocarcinoma. Generated by immunoSEQ multiplex PCR, the TCRdb table keeps only in-frame clones and is missing some. The table lists 9,500 to 10,000 clones, about three quarters of them singletons. V was pared by 0 bases and J by 3 bases, with 3 bases of the junction left unmatched. The length of the CDR3 is 16 residues. This clone was found a few times. Sequences were obtained from FFPE minimally invasive lung adenocarcinoma tissue. The source of this sequence is a person aged 65 to 85 with lung adenocarcinoma. Some clones in this sample may be carry-over from other donors' samples. The rearrangement links TRBV23-1 to TRBJ2-1, with 9 bases that match TRBD1. TRBV23-1 is an open reading frame, and its role is uncertain. CDR3 region: CASSQSGTGLYNEQFF. CDR3 sequence (DNA): TGCGCCAGCAGTCAATCGGGGACAGGGCTCTACAATGAGCAGTTCTTC.